The next 8 T cell receptor beta chains were all read from a single sample in a study of cytomegalovirus exposure and HLA in healthy donors. The study ran its PCR with 60 Vbeta and 13 Jbeta primers. The protocol was immunoSEQ multiplex PCR, while the TCRdb copy is restricted to in-frame clones and leaves out a portion. The data hold about 160,000 clones, with roughly 77% observed a single time. Sequenced material: PBMCs. The source is a woman younger than 35 in good health and CMV-seronegative.

V usage is TRBV27 and J usage is TRBJ2-7; 7 bases line up with TRBD2. The germline CDR1 and CDR2 sequences are MNHEY and SMNVEV (reference sequence). The CDR3 runs 15 residues. The J segment lost 3 bases and the V segment lost 8 bases, leaving 13 bases of the junction unmatched. The CDR3 loop reads CASATTWGGFYEQYF. CDR3 in DNA: TGTGCCAGCGCTACCACCTGGGGAGGGTTCTACGAGCAGTACTTC.

In its sample, this clone was seen once. The chain is built from TRBV28 and TRBJ2-7; D perhaps matches TRBD1 (5 bases). CDR1 is MDHEN and CDR2 is SYDVKM in the germline V gene. Trimming removed 0 bases from V and 5 bases from J, with 14 bases in between. This CDR3 has 15 residues. CDR3 sequence (DNA): TGTGCCAGCAGTTTATGGGGGCAGGGTAGGCACGAGCAGTACTTC. Translating gives CASSLWGQGRHEQYF. The variable domain in full, with the rest retrieved from reference TRBV28 and TRBJ2-7, is DVKVTQSSRYLVKRTGEKVFLECVQDMDHENMFWYRQDPGLGLRLIYFSYDVKMKEKGDIPEGYSVSREKKERFSLILESASTNQTSMYLCASSLWGQGRHEQYFGPGTRLTVT.

This rearrangement joins TRBV29-1 to TRBJ2-1; 11 nucleotides line up with TRBD1. This CDR3 spans 22 amino acids. V lost 1 base and J lost 0; bases outside the gene matches: 20. Germline lookup yields CDR1 SQVTM and CDR2 ANQGSEA. The DNA for the CDR3 is TGCAGCGTTGAAGGGGCGGGCCCCGGACAGGGGGCCCGCTTAAGCTCCTACAATGAGCAGTTCTTC. The encoded protein is CSVEGAGPGQGARLSSYNEQFF.

The rearrangement joins TRBV28 to TRBJ1-1; 7 bases map to TRBD1. Losses at the gene ends were 5 bases for V and 0 bases for J; bases not matched to a gene: 3. Germline lookup yields CDR1 MDHEN and CDR2 SYDVKM. This CDR3 comprises 14 residues. In DNA, the CDR3 is TGTGCCAGCAGTCCAGGGACAGTGAACACTGAAGCTTTCTTT. Amino acids: CASSPGTVNTEAFF.

The rearrangement uses TRBV29-1 and TRBJ2-5; TRBD2 is a possible D gene (5 bases). The CDR3 spans 14 residues. The germline gives CDR1 SQVTM, CDR2 ANQGSEA. V was shortened by 2 bases and J by 11 bases, with 21 bases between the two germline ends. The CDR3 reads CSVESPRAPKVQYF. The CDR3 coding sequence is TGCAGCGTTGAATCCCCGCGGGCACCCAAGGTTCAGTACTTC. The whole variable domain, filled in from reference TRBV29-1 and TRBJ2-5, reads SAVISQKPSRDICQRGTSLTIQCQVDSQVTMMFWYRQQPGQSLTLIATANQGSEATYESGFVIDKFPISRPNLTFSTLTVSNMSPEDSSIYLCSVESPRAPKVQYFGPGTRLLVL.

This clone was counted once. V usage is TRBV28 and J usage is TRBJ1-4; 7 positions match TRBD1. The CDR3 length is 15 residues. Germline CDR1 and CDR2: MDHEN and SYDVKM. Losses at the gene ends were 6 bases for V and 6 bases for J; bases not matched to a gene: 10. CDR3 DNA sequence: TGTGCCAGCAGGCTACAGACAGGGCTATATGAAAAACTGTTTTTT. Translating it yields CASRLQTGLYEKLFF.

The chain has TRBV2 and TRBJ1-1, with 8 positions matching TRBD1. V was clipped by 4 bases and J by 6 bases; unmatched bases: 10. The CDR3 length is 15 residues. The V gene's germline CDR1 is SNHLY and CDR2 FYNNEI. CDR3 nucleotides: TGTGCCAGCAGTGTAGGGCAGGGGGCGTATGCTGAAGCTTTCTTT. It specifies CASSVGQGAYAEAFF.

The chain carries TRBV2 and TRBJ1-6; 7 nucleotides line up with TRBD1. The CDR3 is 15 residues long. CDR1 and CDR2 from the germline V gene are SNHLY and FYNNEI. V shed 5 bases, J shed 7 bases, and the junction held 8 bases outside the gene matches. For the CDR3, the DNA is TGTGCCAGCAGTAACAGGGGCCAAAAGAATTCACCCCTCCACTTT. This encodes CASSNRGQKNSPLHF.